This TCR beta chain was identified during a study of blood T cell repertoires in COVID-19. As to this clone: An end of the junction differs from the germline gene, which may be a read error.

The germline V gene encodes CDR1 MGHDK and CDR2 SYGVNS. CDR3 length equals 12 residues. Some clones are missing from TCRdb's copy, which holds only in-frame ones; the method was immunoSEQ multiplex PCR. This table has around 390,000 clones, around nine tenths appearing once. Material: PBMCs or T cells enriched from blood (not recorded which). The receptor was derived from a woman in her fifties or sixties who had recovered from COVID-19. The rearrangement links TRBV25-1 to TRBJ1-1, with TRBD1 identical over 7 bases. The CDR3 nucleotides read TGTGCCAGCACTGAACAGGGGACTGAAGCTTTCTTT. This translates into CASTEQGTEAFF.